These 13 T cell receptor beta chains were sequenced from one sample in a study of blood T cell repertoires in COVID-19. Sequenced by immunoSEQ multiplex PCR; TCRdb stores in-frame clones only, minus some. The sample comprises 150,000 to 200,000 clones, roughly 91% of which are singletons, and around 5.8% rests with the top ten. Specimen: peripheral blood. The receptors were sampled from a man aged 35 to 55 with active or convalescent COVID-19.

This sequence joins TRBV11-2 and TRBJ1-2, with TRBD1 matching 9 bases. This CDR3 is 16 amino acids long. Germline CDR1 reads SGHAT; CDR2 reads FQNNGV. Trimming cost V 1 base and J 5 bases; bases outside gene matches: 8. The DNA for the CDR3 is TGTGCCAGCAGCTTAGGACAGGGGGATTTTTTGTATGGCTACACCTTC. As protein: CASSLGQGDFLYGYTF.

The V gene is TRBV27, the J gene TRBJ1-2, with D tentatively TRBD1 (6 bases). Per the germline V gene, CDR1 is MNHEY and CDR2 is SMNVEV (reference sequence). With 6 bases removed from V and 8 bases from J, the gap between germline ends came to 19 bases. CDR3 size: 14 residues. CDR3 residues: CASSPQGSWWGYTF. The CDR3, as DNA: TGTGCCAGCAGCCCGCAGGGGTCATGGTGGGGCTACACCTTC.

The V call is TRBV11-2, the J call TRBJ2-5; D possibly corresponds to TRBD1 (6 bases). The germline V gene has CDR1 SGHAT and CDR2 FQNNGV. Deletions cut 5 bases from V and 5 bases from J, with 15 bases between. This CDR3 is built from 14 residues. CDR3 nucleotide sequence: TGTGCCAGCAGCCTAACAGGGTTTGGGGAGACCCAGTACTTC. Translating it yields CASSLTGFGETQYF. The full variable domain, its missing parts supplied by reference TRBV11-2 and TRBJ2-5, is EAGVAQSPRYKIIEKRQSVAFWCNPISGHATLYWYQQILGQGPKLLIQFQNNGVVDDSQLPKDRFSAERLKGVDSTLKIQPAKLEDSAVYLCASSLTGFGETQYFGPGTRLLVL.

The sample holds one count of this clone. The V and J genes are TRBV11-3 and TRBJ2-2; the D is unclear. V was pared by 0 bases and J by 3 bases, with 11 bases between. Germline V lookup: CDR1 SGHNT, CDR2 YENEEA. The CDR3 sequence is 16 residues long. This CDR3 reads CASSLDLQDYTGELFF. The DNA for the CDR3 is TGTGCCAGCAGCTTAGATCTCCAGGATTACACCGGGGAGCTGTTTTTT.

This clone was detected once. The chain carries TRBV7-6 and TRBJ2-7; TRBD2 matches 9 bases. V trimming: 1 base; J trimming: 2 bases; junction bases outside the gene matches: 9. Per the germline V gene, CDR1 is SGHVS and CDR2 is FNYEAQ. The CDR3 length is 17 residues. CDR3 sequence: CASSLGAGSGRTYEQYF. The CDR3 coding sequence is TGTGCCAGCAGCTTAGGCGCGGGCAGCGGGAGGACCTACGAGCAGTACTTC.

This chain joins TRBV2 and TRBJ2-3; 9 nucleotides align to TRBD2. CDR3 length equals 15 residues. Per the germline V gene, CDR1 is SNHLY and CDR2 is FYNNEI. Unmatched junction bases numbered 7, after V lost 2 bases and J lost 7 bases. CDR3 nucleotide sequence: TGTGCCAGCAGTGAAAAAAGGCTAGCGGGAAATACGCAGTATTTT. Residues: CASSEKRLAGNTQYF.

The chain couples TRBV6-5 to TRBJ1-1, with a possible D match to TRBD1 (5 bases). The germline CDR1 and CDR2 sequences are MNHEY and SVGAGI. The germline V and J ends were trimmed by 0 bases and 1 base, with 12 bases remaining between them. The CDR3 totals 16 residues. In DNA form, the CDR3 reads TGTGCCAGCAGTTACTCGACCGCGGGGGGGAACACTGAAGCTTTCTTT. Encoded protein: CASSYSTAGGNTEAFF.

The V and J genes are TRBV13 and TRBJ2-3, with D maybe TRBD2 (5 bases). The CDR3 runs to 15 residues. In germline, CDR1 is PRHDT, CDR2 FYEKMQ (reference sequence). V lost 2 bases to trimming and J lost 0 bases, with 9 bases between them. DNA for the CDR3: TGTGCCAGCAGCTTACAGCGGTCTAGCACAGATACGCAGTATTTT. As protein: CASSLQRSSTDTQYF.

This chain uses TRBV15 with TRBJ2-1, with 8 bases identical to TRBD2. The ends lost 4 bases at V and 3 bases at J; junction bases unmatched: 8. Per the germline V gene, CDR1 is LNHNV and CDR2 is YYDKDF (reference sequence). The CDR3 runs 16 residues. The DNA for the CDR3 is TGTGCCACCAGCACAGACAGCGGGGGCGTCTACAATGAGCAGTTCTTC. Amino acids: CATSTDSGGVYNEQFF.

J is TRBJ2-7 and V is TRBV9, with D possibly being TRBD2 (5 bases). The V end lost 4 bases, the J end lost 3 bases, and 14 bases lay between the germline ends. Germline CDR1 reads SGDLS; CDR2 reads YYNGEE. The CDR3 spans 14 residues. This chain's CDR3 is CASSPGVLYYEQYF. CDR3 bases: TGTGCCAGCAGCCCCGGGGTCTTATACTACGAGCAGTACTTC.

The chain recombines TRBV20-1 with TRBJ1-4; D is undetermined. Trimming removed 7 bases from V and 7 bases from J, with 10 bases in between. Germline loops: CDR1 DFQATT, CDR2 SNEGSKA (reference sequence). The CDR3 is 11 amino acids. The CDR3 is CSGVSGEKLFF. CDR3 nucleotide sequence: TGCAGTGGGGTGAGCGGTGAAAAACTGTTTTTT.

The CDR3 spells CASSIDRGDRNTGELFF. DNA for the CDR3: TGTGCCAGTAGTATAGATAGAGGGGACAGAAACACCGGGGAGCTGTTTTTT. This chain links TRBV19 with TRBJ2-2; 7 bases agree with TRBD1. CDR1 LNHDA and CDR2 SQIVND come from the germline V gene (reference sequence). The CDR3 length is 17 residues. V shed 0 bases and J 2 bases; nucleotides not matched to a gene: 6.

The chain carries TRBV27 and TRBJ2-3; 12 positions agree with TRBD2. The J segment lost 3 bases and the V segment lost 7 bases, leaving 8 bases of the junction unmatched. CDR1 and CDR2 from the germline V gene are MNHEY and SMNVEV (reference sequence). This CDR3 contains 16 residues. CDR3 bases: TGTGCCAGCATTCCGCTAGCGGGGGGGCTGACAGATACGCAGTATTTT. It specifies CASIPLAGGLTDTQYF.